Given below is one T cell receptor (beta chain) in context. Its antigen remains unknown. This specimen comes from a study of post-analysis software for immune sequencing data. Broader study findings: Comparison with controls showed significantly lower normalized Chao1 diversity in multiple sclerosis patients. When patients were compared with controls, about 5 TRBV segments were more frequent, TRBV5-6, TRBV5-1 and TRBV20-1 among them.

Tagging with unique molecular identifiers was a feature of the TCR beta cDNA libraries. Between roughly 0.9 and 11 million T cells gave rise to 500,000 to 650,000 cDNA molecules. MiXCR, applied by TCRdb to the PCR reads, yields one record per CDR3 protein. The sample includes about 560,000 distinct CDR3 sequences, about 44% of them seen just once. Unmatched junction bases numbered 14, after V lost 5 bases and J lost 0 bases. This CDR3 contains 19 residues. Germline CDR1 reads SGHAT; CDR2 reads FQNNGV. This TCR was sampled from a girl between 5 and 17 years old with multiple sclerosis. Sample: blood. V gene TRBV11-2 combines with J gene TRBJ1-1, with 11 positions matching TRBD1. CDR3 sequence: CASSLVTSRTGGLNTEAFF. The CDR3 DNA reads as TGTGCCAGCAGCCTCGTAACCTCTCGGACAGGGGGCTTGAACACTGAAGCTTTCTTT.